This TCR beta chain emerged from a study of shared clonotypes between healthy human individuals. TCRdb's table, derived via immunoSEQ multiplex PCR, lists solely in-frame clones and lacks some. The sample consists of 400,000 to 600,000 clones, about three quarters of them appearing once. Caucasian adults residing in Nashville, Tennessee made up all the donors. The sequence derives from a woman aged 40 to 55 in good health. Some clones in this sample may be carry-over from other donors' samples. The sample taken for sequencing was PBMCs.

The CDR3 DNA follows: TGTGCCAGCAGTGAAGGGACAGGGGTTCGGGTGGATGGCTACACCTTC. Protein product: CASSEGTGVRVDGYTF. The J gene is TRBJ1-2, the V gene TRBV2, with 9 bases lining up with TRBD1. CDR1 and CDR2 (germline): SNHLY, FYNNEI. V trimming: 1 base; J trimming: 6 bases; junction bases outside the gene matches: 9. The CDR3 contains 16 residues.